These 26 T cell receptor beta chains were sequenced from one sample in a study of shared clonotypes between healthy human individuals. Only in-frame clones appear in the TCRdb table, and some are missing; sequencing was by immunoSEQ multiplex PCR. The data show over a million clones, with about 98% seen just once and 0.45% held by the top ten. The sample taken for sequencing was naive CD4+ T cells sorted from blood. The subset is: CD45RA+ positively selected. The origin of the receptors is a man aged 30 to 39 in good health.

As concerns this clone: The junction departs from the called germline gene at one end, perhaps through a read error. The chain joins TRBV7-7 to TRBJ2-3; 8 nucleotides line up with TRBD1. Germline values: CDR1 SSHAT, CDR2 FNYEAQ (reference sequence). The CDR3 extends over 14 amino acids. In DNA, the CDR3 is TGTGCTAGCAGCAGAACAGGGGGGACAGATACGCAGTATTTT. This sequence encodes CASSRTGGTDTQYF.

The chain couples TRBV5-1 to TRBJ2-3, with 8 nucleotides matching TRBD1. CDR1 and CDR2 from the germline V gene are SGHRS and YFSETQ. This CDR3 is built from 13 residues. V gave up 9 bases and J gave up 2 bases; unmatched junction bases: 5. The CDR3 is CATRTGNTDTQYF. The CDR3 DNA is TGCGCCACCAGGACAGGGAACACAGATACGCAGTATTTT.

This chain links TRBV9 with TRBJ1-5, with D possibly being TRBD1 (5 bases). Trimming took off 4 bases at V and 0 bases at J, with 11 bases between the two ends. The CDR3 sequence is 15 residues long. Germline V gene lookup returns CDR1 SGDLS and CDR2 YYNGEE. CDR3 bases: TGTGCCAGCAGCCCAGGGACTGATAGCAATCAGCCCCAGCATTTT. Amino acids: CASSPGTDSNQPQHF.

V usage is TRBV28 and J usage is TRBJ1-4; 8 bases match TRBD1. Per germline, CDR1 MDHEN and CDR2 SYDVKM. The CDR3 is 18 residues long. The ends lost 2 bases at V and 1 base at J; junction bases unmatched: 9. CDR3 DNA: TGTGCCAGCAGTTTACTCGGACAGGGCGGTGGAACTAATGAAAAACTGTTTTTT. Translating it yields CASSLLGQGGGTNEKLFF.

This rearrangement joins TRBV6-1 to TRBJ2-2; possible D gene TRBD2, 6 bases. The CDR3 is 14 residues long. With 8 bases removed from V and 5 bases from J, the gap between germline ends came to 15 bases. CDR1 and CDR2 (germline): MNHNS, SASEGT. The CDR3 coding sequence is TGTGCCAGCCAGGGACTCCGAGGGACCGGGGAGCTGTTTTTT. Protein: CASQGLRGTGELFF.

This rearrangement joins TRBV5-1 to TRBJ2-3; TRBD2 matches 9 bases. Germline assignment: CDR1 SGHRS and CDR2 YFSETQ. The CDR3 has 16 residues. Losses at the gene ends were 4 bases for V and 2 bases for J; bases not matched to a gene: 8. The CDR3 DNA reads TGCGCCAGCAGCCCCGAGGCGGGAGGGGTCACAGATACGCAGTATTTT. It translates to CASSPEAGGVTDTQYF.

This chain joins TRBV15 and TRBJ1-2, with a possible D match to TRBD1 (5 bases). Germline V gene data show CDR1 as LNHNV and CDR2 as YYDKDF (reference sequence). Trimming stripped 0 bases from V and 2 bases from J, with 7 bases between. The CDR3 loop spans 14 amino acids. The CDR3 loop reads CATSRDRQNYGYTF. DNA for the CDR3: TGTGCCACCAGCAGAGATCGACAGAACTATGGCTACACCTTC.

The genes are TRBV5-3 and TRBJ2-7; weak D call: TRBD1 (5 bases). TRBV5-3 falls under the ORF class, with uncertain function. V was shortened by 1 base and J by 4 bases, with 12 bases between the two germline ends. The CDR3 runs to 14 residues. The chain's CDR3 is CARSLHRTRYEQYF. CDR3 bases: TGTGCCAGAAGCTTGCACAGGACGAGATACGAGCAGTACTTC.

V is TRBV5-1 and J is TRBJ2-7; 7 positions agree with TRBD1. Germline-derived CDR1 and CDR2 are SGHRS and YFSETQ. The CDR3 consists of 12 residues. The ends lost 5 bases at V and 2 bases at J; junction bases unmatched: 1. CDR3 sequence reads: CASSQGAYEQYF. The CDR3 DNA is TGCGCCAGCAGTCAGGGGGCCTACGAGCAGTACTTC. Based on the CDR3 plus reference TRBV5-1 and TRBJ2-7, the full variable domain is KAGVTQTPRYLIKTRGQQVTLSCSPISGHRSVSWYQQTPGQGLQFLFEYFSETQRNKGNFPGRFSGRQFSNSRSEMNVSTLELGDSALYLCASSQGAYEQYFGPGTRLTVT.

The CDR3 bases are TGCGCCAGCAGCGCCAGCCCGGCCGGGGAGCTGTTTTTT. Protein product: CASSASPAGELFF. This chain uses TRBV5-1 with TRBJ2-2; D is ambiguous. Looked up from germline, CDR1 is SGHRS and CDR2 is YFSETQ. Trimming took 4 bases from V and 6 from J, leaving 10 bases between them. The CDR3 loop spans 13 amino acids.

The chain has TRBV5-6 and TRBJ2-1, with D perhaps matching TRBD1 or TRBD2 (6 bases each). V was pared by 7 bases and J by 0 bases, with 20 bases between. CDR1 is SGHDT, CDR2 YYEEEE, per germline. The CDR3 length is 17 residues. CDR3 nucleotides: TGTGCCAGCCGCAAGAGGGGGGCCTATACCTCCTACAATGAGCAGTTCTTC. It encodes CASRKRGAYTSYNEQFF.

V is TRBV9 and J is TRBJ2-3, with TRBD2 as a possible D gene (6 bases). The CDR3 sequence is 15 residues long. Trimming cost V 0 bases and J 1 base, with 9 bases left between them. Germline V CDR1 and CDR2: SGDLS, YYNGEE. DNA for the CDR3: TGTGCCAGCAGCGTAGATAGCGGAGGCACAGATACGCAGTATTTT. Its translation: CASSVDSGGTDTQYF.

The V and J genes are TRBV18 and TRBJ1-5, with 7 bases that match TRBD1. The CDR3 is 16 amino acids. V lost 4 bases, J lost 5 bases, and 11 bases stayed unmatched. Per germline, CDR1 KGHSH and CDR2 LQKENI. CDR3 amino acids: CASSLQGGAIYQPQHF. For the CDR3, the DNA is TGTGCCAGCTCACTGCAGGGGGGGGCCATCTATCAGCCCCAGCATTTT.

The chain is built from TRBV11-3 and TRBJ2-7; possible D gene TRBD1, 6 bases. The germline V gene has CDR1 SGHNT and CDR2 YENEEA. This CDR3 is 15 amino acids long. Trimming left V 3 bases short and J 2 bases short, with 14 bases between. As DNA, the CDR3 is TGTGCCAGCAGCTTGGGGGCAGGGTCTCCCTACGAGCAGTACTTC. As protein: CASSLGAGSPYEQYF.

This clone was picked up one time. This sequence joins TRBV7-2 and TRBJ2-7; no reliable D call. Germline lookup yields CDR1 SGHTA and CDR2 FQGNSA. Trimming stripped 6 bases from V and 0 bases from J, with 15 bases between. CDR3 length: 15 residues. This CDR3 is CASSTKDPVSYEQYF. The CDR3 region has the DNA TGTGCCAGCAGTACTAAGGACCCCGTCTCCTACGAGCAGTACTTC.

A few counts support this clone. V usage is TRBV29-1 and J usage is TRBJ2-3; D perhaps matches TRBD2 (6 bases). Trimming left V 3 bases short and J 6 bases short, with 16 bases between. Germline CDR1 and CDR2: SQVTM and ANQGSEA. The CDR3 is made up of 14 amino acids. CDR3 loop: CSVEGGRGVDTQYF. CDR3 DNA sequence: TGCAGCGTTGAGGGAGGCAGAGGGGTTGATACGCAGTATTTT.

This clone appeared once. The rearrangement joins TRBV29-1 to TRBJ2-5, with unresolved D. CDR1 is SQVTM, CDR2 ANQGSEA, per germline. V was shortened by 3 bases and J by 7 bases, with 15 bases between the two germline ends. This CDR3 has 13 amino acids. CDR3: CSVERVEYGTQYF. The CDR3 DNA reads as TGCAGCGTTGAGAGAGTGGAATACGGGACCCAGTACTTC.

Remarks on this clone: The sample holds other DNA sequences that translate to the same CDR3. The chain combines TRBV20-1 with TRBJ2-1; no reliable D call. Germline-derived CDR1 and CDR2 are DFQATT and SNEGSKA (reference sequence). This CDR3 contains 9 residues. With 3 bases removed from V and 10 bases from J, the gap between germline ends came to 4 bases. The CDR3 region is CSASPEQFF. The CDR3 DNA sequence: TGCAGTGCTAGTCCGGAGCAGTTCTTC.

The genes are TRBV7-2 and TRBJ1-1, with 9 bases fitting TRBD1. The length of the CDR3 is 15 residues. CDR1 and CDR2 (germline): SGHTA, FQGNSA. J lost 0 bases, V lost 5 bases, and 4 bases had no gene match. This CDR3 is CASSTRTGVNTEAFF. The CDR3 coding sequence is TGTGCCAGCAGCACCCGGACAGGGGTGAACACTGAAGCTTTCTTT.

CDR3: CAISEGRGAETQYF. The DNA for the CDR3 is TGTGCCATCAGTGAAGGACGAGGAGCGGAGACCCAGTACTTC. The chain is built from TRBV10-3 and TRBJ2-5; D uncertain. CDR1 is ENHRY and CDR2 is SYGVKD in the germline V gene. Trimming shortened V by 3 bases and J by 5 bases, and 13 bases separated the two germline ends. This CDR3 region has 14 residues.

The CDR3 spells CASSRGYYEQYF. In nucleotides, the CDR3 is TGTGCCAGCAGCCGGGGCTATTACGAGCAGTACTTC. J is TRBJ2-7 and V is TRBV7-8, with D possibly called TRBD1 or TRBD2 (5 bases each). The CDR3 runs to 12 residues. Trimming took 5 bases from V and 4 from J, leaving 9 bases between them. Per the germline V gene, CDR1 is SGHVS and CDR2 is FQNEAQ.

The chain links TRBV5-1 to TRBJ2-3; D is unresolved. From germline, CDR1 is SGHRS and CDR2 YFSETQ. Between the trimmed V and J ends, which lost 0 bases and 4 bases, there was a span of 9 bases. The CDR3 runs 14 residues. CDR3: CASSLVVGPDTQYF. DNA for the CDR3: TGCGCCAGCAGCTTGGTTGTAGGCCCAGATACGCAGTATTTT.

The chain uses TRBV18 and TRBJ2-7, with 12 bases fitting TRBD2. Germline CDR1 reads KGHSH; CDR2 reads LQKENI. The CDR3 is 18 amino acids. V shed 3 bases, J shed 3 bases, and the junction held 12 bases outside the gene matches. The CDR3 sequence is CASSPTSMLLAGGYEQYF. CDR3 sequence (DNA): TGTGCCAGCTCACCTACCAGCATGTTACTAGCGGGAGGCTACGAGCAGTACTTC.

The chain has TRBV29-1 and TRBJ1-1; the D gene is possibly TRBD1 (6 bases). Per the germline V gene, CDR1 is SQVTM and CDR2 is ANQGSEA. Deletions cut 7 bases from V and 3 bases from J, with 18 bases between. The CDR3 loop spans 14 amino acids. CDR3 sequence: CSGGRGRMDTEAFF. Here the CDR3 DNA reads TGCAGCGGGGGGCGGGGGCGAATGGACACTGAAGCTTTCTTT.

The V call is TRBV28, the J call TRBJ2-7; TRBD1 agrees at 7 bases. The germline V gene has CDR1 MDHEN and CDR2 SYDVKM. Losses at the gene ends were 6 bases for V and 4 bases for J; bases not matched to a gene: 12. This CDR3 is built from 15 residues. CDR3 coding DNA: TGTGCCAGCAGCCAAACCCGACAGGGTGGTTACGAGCAGTACTTC. Amino acids: CASSQTRQGGYEQYF.

V and J are TRBV6-1 and TRBJ2-2, with D possibly TRBD1 on 5 matching bases. This CDR3 has 15 amino acids. Per germline, CDR1 MNHNS and CDR2 SASEGT. Trimming left V 4 bases short and J 1 base short, with 10 bases between. CDR3 in amino acids: CASSVMGLNTGELFF. The CDR3 region has the DNA TGTGCCAGCAGTGTGATGGGGCTGAACACCGGGGAGCTGTTTTTT.